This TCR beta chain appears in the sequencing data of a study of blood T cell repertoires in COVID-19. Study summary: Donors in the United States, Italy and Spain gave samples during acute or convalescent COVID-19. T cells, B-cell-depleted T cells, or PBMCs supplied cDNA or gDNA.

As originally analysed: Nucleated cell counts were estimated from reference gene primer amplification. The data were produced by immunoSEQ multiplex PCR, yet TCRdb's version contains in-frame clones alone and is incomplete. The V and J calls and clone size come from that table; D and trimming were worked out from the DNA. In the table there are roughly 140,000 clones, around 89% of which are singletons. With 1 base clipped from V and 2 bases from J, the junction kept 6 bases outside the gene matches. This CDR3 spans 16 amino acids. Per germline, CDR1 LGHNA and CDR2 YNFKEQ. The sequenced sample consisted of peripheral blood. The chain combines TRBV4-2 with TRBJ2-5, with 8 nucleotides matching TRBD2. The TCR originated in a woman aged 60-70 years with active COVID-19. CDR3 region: CASSQAPLAGQETQYF. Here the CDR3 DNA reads TGTGCCAGCAGCCAAGCTCCGCTAGCGGGTCAAGAGACCCAGTACTTC.